One TCR beta chain is described in this entry. Its antigen is unidentified. This sample stems from a study of CD8 T cell repertoires and HIV-1 epitope variants. Clones were read by immunoSEQ multiplex PCR, and TCRdb kept only the in-frame ones, dropping some. Of roughly 4,600 clones in the sample, roughly 70% were seen once. Sequenced sample: cultured CD8+ T cells derived from PBMCs. The sequence was collected from a male donor with HIV.

CDR3 in amino acids: CASRFGQGVGEQYF. The CDR3 DNA reads TGTGCCAGCAGATTCGGACAGGGTGTCGGCGAGCAGTACTTC. The V and J genes are TRBV27 and TRBJ2-7; 8 positions match TRBD1. The germline gives CDR1 MNHEY, CDR2 SMNVEV (reference sequence). The CDR3 is 14 amino acids. V lost 6 bases to trimming and J lost 6 bases; unmatched junction nucleotides: 10.